This T cell receptor beta chain is from a study of PD-L1 blockade in urothelial cancer. The CDR3 has 14 residues. Germline assignment: CDR1 SGHRS and CDR2 YFSETQ. V gave up 0 bases and J gave up 9 bases, with 15 bases separating them. Libraries were prepared by immunoSEQ multiplex PCR; TCRdb keeps only in-frame clonotypes and omits some of them. The sample lists fewer than 60,000 clones, 75% to 90% seen once, with roughly 1.3% in the top ten. Indicated time point: pretreatment peripheral blood. The TCR sequence derives from a man between 50 and 59 years old with urothelial cancer. The sample in question was PBMCs, obtained around atezolizumab (anti-PD-L1) treatment. The genes are TRBV5-1 and TRBJ1-2; D not certain. The CDR3 sequence: CASSLGSATGSYTF. The CDR3 coding sequence is TGCGCCAGCAGCTTGGGTTCGGCGACGGGAAGCTACACCTTC.